A single sample gave rise to the 3 T cell receptor beta chains below, sequenced in a study of monozygotic twins with inflammatory bowel disease. TCRdb re-called the 5' RACE reads and catalogs CDR3 proteins one per entry, DNA excluded. In all, the sample yields 200,000 to 250,000 distinct CDR3 sequences. Sequenced material: blood. Every receptor here comes from a human donor with ulcerative colitis or Crohn's disease, or a healthy co-twin of an affected twin (not recorded which).

This chain joins TRBV20-1 and TRBJ2-1; the D gene TCRdb calls, TRBD2, cannot be checked with no DNA. Germline V gene sequence: CDR1 DFQATT, CDR2 SNEGSKA (reference sequence). CDR3 length equals 14 residues. CDR3 amino acids: CSARGSQTSDEQFF.

The gene calls are TRBV5-1 and TRBJ1-2; the D call from TCRdb, TRBD1, cannot be confirmed without DNA. Germline values: CDR1 SGHRS, CDR2 YFSETQ. This CDR3 has 17 amino acids. The CDR3 loop is CASSLAPGQGLNYGYTF.

This chain joins TRBV7-2 and TRBJ1-3; the TCRdb call, TRBD1, lacks DNA for checking. Per germline, CDR1 SGHTA and CDR2 FQGNSA. The CDR3 is 15 amino acids. CDR3 amino acids: CASSLEAGTGNTIYF.